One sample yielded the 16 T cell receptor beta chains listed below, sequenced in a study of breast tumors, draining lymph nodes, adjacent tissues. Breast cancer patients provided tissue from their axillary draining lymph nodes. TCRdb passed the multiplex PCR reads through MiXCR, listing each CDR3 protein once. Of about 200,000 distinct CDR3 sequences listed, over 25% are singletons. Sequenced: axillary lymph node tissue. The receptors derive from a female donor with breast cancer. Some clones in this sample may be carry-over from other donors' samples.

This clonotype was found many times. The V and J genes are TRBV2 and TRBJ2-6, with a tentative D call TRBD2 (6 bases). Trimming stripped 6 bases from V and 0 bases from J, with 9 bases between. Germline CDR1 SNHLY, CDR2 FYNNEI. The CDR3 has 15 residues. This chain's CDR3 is CASSGGVSGANVLTF. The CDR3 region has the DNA TGTGCCAGCAGCGGAGGGGTCTCTGGGGCCAACGTCCTGACTTTC.

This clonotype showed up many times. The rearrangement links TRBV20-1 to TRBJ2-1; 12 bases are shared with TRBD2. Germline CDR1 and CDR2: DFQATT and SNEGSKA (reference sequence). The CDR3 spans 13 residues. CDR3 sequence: CSTGTSGYNEQFF. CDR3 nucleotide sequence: TGCAGCACTGGGACTAGCGGGTACAATGAGCAGTTCTTC.

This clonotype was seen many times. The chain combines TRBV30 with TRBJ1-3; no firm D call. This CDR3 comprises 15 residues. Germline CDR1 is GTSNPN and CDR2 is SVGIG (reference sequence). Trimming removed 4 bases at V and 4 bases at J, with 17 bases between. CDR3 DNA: TGTGCCTGGACCCCCAGTCCGGGAGGAGGAAACACCATATATTTT. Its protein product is CAWTPSPGGGNTIYF.

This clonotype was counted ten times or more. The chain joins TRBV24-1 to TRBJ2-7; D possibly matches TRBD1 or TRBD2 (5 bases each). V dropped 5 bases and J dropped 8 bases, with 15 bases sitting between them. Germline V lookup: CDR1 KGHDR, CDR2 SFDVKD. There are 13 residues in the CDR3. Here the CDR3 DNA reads TGTGCCACCAGTGCCCCCCCCGGGACCAAGCAGTACTTC. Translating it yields CATSAPPGTKQYF.

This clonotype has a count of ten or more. The CDR3 reads CSARDWASGGLEQFF. The CDR3 DNA is TGCAGTGCTAGAGATTGGGCTAGCGGGGGGCTTGAGCAGTTCTTC. The rearrangement uses TRBV20-1 and TRBJ2-1, with 11 bases that match TRBD2. The CDR3 spans 15 residues. Per the germline V gene, CDR1 is DFQATT and CDR2 is SNEGSKA (reference sequence). The J segment lost 9 bases and the V segment lost 0 bases, leaving 7 bases of the junction unmatched.

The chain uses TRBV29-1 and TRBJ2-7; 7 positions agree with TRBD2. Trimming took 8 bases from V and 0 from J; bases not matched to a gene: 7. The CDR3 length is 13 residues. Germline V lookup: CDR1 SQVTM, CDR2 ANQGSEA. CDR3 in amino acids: CSLDGRSSYEQYF. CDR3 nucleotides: TGCAGCTTAGACGGGAGGAGCTCCTACGAGCAGTACTTC.

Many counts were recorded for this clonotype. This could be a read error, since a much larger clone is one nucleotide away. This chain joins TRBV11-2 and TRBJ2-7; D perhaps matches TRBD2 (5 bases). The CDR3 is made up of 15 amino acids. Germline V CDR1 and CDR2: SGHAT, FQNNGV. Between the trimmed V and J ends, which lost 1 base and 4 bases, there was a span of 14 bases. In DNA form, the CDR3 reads TGTGCCAGCAGCTTAGCTGGGGAGTCGGCATACGAGCAGTACTTC. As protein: CASSLAGESAYEQYF.

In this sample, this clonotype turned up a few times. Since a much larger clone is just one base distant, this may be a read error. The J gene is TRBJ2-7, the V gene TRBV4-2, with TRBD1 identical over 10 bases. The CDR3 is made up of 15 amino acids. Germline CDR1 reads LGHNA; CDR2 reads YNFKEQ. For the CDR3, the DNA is TGTGCCGGCAGCCGCGACAGGGGGCTCTCCTACGAGCAGTACTTC. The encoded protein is CAGSRDRGLSYEQYF.

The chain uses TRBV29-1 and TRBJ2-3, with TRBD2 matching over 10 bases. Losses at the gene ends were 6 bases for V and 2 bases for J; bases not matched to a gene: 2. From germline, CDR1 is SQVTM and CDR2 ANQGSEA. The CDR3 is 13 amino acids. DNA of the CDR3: TGCAGCGTGCTAGCGGGGGCCACAGATACGCAGTATTTT. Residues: CSVLAGATDTQYF.

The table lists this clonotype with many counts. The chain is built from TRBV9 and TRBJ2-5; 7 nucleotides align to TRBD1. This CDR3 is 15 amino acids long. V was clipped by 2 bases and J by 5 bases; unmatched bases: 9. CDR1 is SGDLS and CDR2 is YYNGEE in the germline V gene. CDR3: CASSVGTVGSETQYF. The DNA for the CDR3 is TGTGCCAGCAGCGTTGGGACAGTAGGCTCGGAGACCCAGTACTTC.

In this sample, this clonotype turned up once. This CDR3 reads CAATLGGGDTQYF. The CDR3 DNA sequence: TGTGCCGCCACCCTCGGGGGGGGAGATACGCAGTATTTT. The chain uses TRBV6-1 and TRBJ2-3; 8 nucleotides align to TRBD2. Germline V CDR1 and CDR2: MNHNS, SASEGT. The length of the CDR3 is 13 residues. V was pared by 11 bases and J by 5 bases, with 9 bases of the junction left unmatched.

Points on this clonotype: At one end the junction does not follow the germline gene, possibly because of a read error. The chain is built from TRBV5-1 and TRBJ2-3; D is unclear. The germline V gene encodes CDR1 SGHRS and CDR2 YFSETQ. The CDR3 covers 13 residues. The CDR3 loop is CASSKDRGDTQSF. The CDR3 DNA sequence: TGCGCCAGCAGTAAGGACCGTGGTGATACGCAGTCTTTT.

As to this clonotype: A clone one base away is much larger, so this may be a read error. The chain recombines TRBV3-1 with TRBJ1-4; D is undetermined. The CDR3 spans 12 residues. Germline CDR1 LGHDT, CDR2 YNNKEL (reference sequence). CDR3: CASSQAKEKLFF. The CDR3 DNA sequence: TGTGCCAGCAGCCAAGCTAAGGAAAAACTGTTTTTT.

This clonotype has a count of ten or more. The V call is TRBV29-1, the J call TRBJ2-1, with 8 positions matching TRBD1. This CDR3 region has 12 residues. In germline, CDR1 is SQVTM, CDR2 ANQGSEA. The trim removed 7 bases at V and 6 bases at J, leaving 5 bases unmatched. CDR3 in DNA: TGCAGCGCGTACGGACAGGGCAATGAGCAGTTCTTC. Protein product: CSAYGQGNEQFF.

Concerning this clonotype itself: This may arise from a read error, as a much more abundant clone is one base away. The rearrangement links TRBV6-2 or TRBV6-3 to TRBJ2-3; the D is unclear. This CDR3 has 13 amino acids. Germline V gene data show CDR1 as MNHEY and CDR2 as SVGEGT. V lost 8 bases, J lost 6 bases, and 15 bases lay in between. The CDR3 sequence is CASPPEVGDTQYF. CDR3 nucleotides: TGTGCCAGCCCGCCTGAGGTCGGTGATACGCAGTATTTT.

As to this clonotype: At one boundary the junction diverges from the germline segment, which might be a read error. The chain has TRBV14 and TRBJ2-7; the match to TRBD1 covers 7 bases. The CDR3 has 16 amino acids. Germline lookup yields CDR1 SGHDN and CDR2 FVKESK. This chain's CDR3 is CASSQNPRQGRYEQYF. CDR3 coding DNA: TGCGCCAGCAGCCAAAATCCCAGACAGGGAAGGTACGAGCAGTACTTC.